This TCR beta chain came from a study of lymphopenia after photon versus proton radiotherapy. With V trimmed by 2 bases and J by 4 bases, 8 bases remained unmatched. CDR3 length: 16 amino acids. The germline gives CDR1 SGHRS, CDR2 YFSETQ. The study, taken as a whole, reports: Post-nadir diversity loss with photons came from oligoclonal expansion, particularly CD8+ Temra cells.

Using immunoSEQ multiplex PCR, the repertoire was profiled, and TCRdb retains in-frame clones only, with some absent. The sample lists 75,000 or so clones; around four fifths were seen once. This clone was picked up one time. The antigen remains unidentified. The sample here was peripheral blood, taken from a patient treated with proton-based radiotherapy. This chain connects TRBV5-1 to TRBJ2-1; 8 nucleotides align to TRBD1. The source is a man between 60 and 70 years old with pancreatic cancer. The CDR3 region has the DNA TGCGCCAGCAGCTTAGGACAGGGACCTACTTACAATGAGCAGTTCTTC. Amino acids: CASSLGQGPTYNEQFF.